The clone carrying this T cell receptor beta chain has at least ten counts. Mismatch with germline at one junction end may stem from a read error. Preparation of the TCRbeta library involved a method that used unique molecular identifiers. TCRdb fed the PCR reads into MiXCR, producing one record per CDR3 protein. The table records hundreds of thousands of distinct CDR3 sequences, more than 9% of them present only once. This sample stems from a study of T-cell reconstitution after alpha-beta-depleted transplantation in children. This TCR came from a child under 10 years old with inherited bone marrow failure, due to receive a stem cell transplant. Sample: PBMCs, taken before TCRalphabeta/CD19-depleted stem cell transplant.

The CDR3 sequence: CASSTSGSSYNEHFF. CDR3 sequence (DNA): TGTGCCAGCAGTACTTCCGGGAGCTCCTACAATGAGCATTTCTTC. The V gene is TRBV2, the J gene TRBJ2-1, with D possibly TRBD2 on 6 matching bases. Germline V gene sequence: CDR1 SNHLY, CDR2 FYNNEI. This CDR3 region has 15 residues.